This record covers a single TCR beta chain. The data were taken from a study of cytomegalovirus exposure and HLA in healthy donors. Germline values: CDR1 SNHLY, CDR2 FYNNEI. Trimming took off 11 bases at V and 5 bases at J, with 19 bases between the two ends. The CDR3 totals 15 residues. Use of 60 Vbeta and 13 Jbeta primers characterized the PCR. Generated by immunoSEQ multiplex PCR, the TCRdb table keeps only in-frame clones and is missing some. This sample has about 110,000 clones; roughly 70% occur once, and the top ten carry about 4%. The chain recombines TRBV2 with TRBJ1-6, with D perhaps TRBD1 (6 bases). What was sequenced was PBMCs. The clonotype comes from a middle-aged woman in good health and CMV-seropositive. The CDR3 loop reads CARQGGAANNSPLHF. For the CDR3, the DNA is TGTGCCCGACAAGGGGGGGCGGCCAATAATTCACCCCTCCACTTT.